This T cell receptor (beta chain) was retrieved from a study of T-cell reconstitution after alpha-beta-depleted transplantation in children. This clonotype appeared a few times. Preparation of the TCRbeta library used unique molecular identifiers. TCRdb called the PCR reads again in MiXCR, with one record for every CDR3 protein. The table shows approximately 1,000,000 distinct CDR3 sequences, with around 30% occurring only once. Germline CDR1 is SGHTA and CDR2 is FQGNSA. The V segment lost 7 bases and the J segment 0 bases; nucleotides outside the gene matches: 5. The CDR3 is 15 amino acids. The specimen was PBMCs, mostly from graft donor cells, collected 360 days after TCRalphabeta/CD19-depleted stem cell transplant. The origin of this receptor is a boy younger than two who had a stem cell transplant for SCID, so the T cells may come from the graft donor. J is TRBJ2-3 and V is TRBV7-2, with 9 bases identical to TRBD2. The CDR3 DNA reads TGTGCCAGCACCCTAGCGGGGACTAGCACAGATACGCAGTATTTT. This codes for CASTLAGTSTDTQYF.